Each of the 29 T cell receptor beta chains below was sequenced from the same sample in a study of cytomegalovirus exposure and HLA in healthy donors. With 60 Vbeta and 13 Jbeta primers, the PCR was carried out. Data came from immunoSEQ multiplex PCR; TCRdb stores just in-frame clones and leaves some out. In the table there are roughly 200,000 clones, approximately 79% of which are singletons. The sequenced material came from PBMCs. These receptors were taken from a woman between 35 and 50 years old in good health and CMV-seronegative.

This chain links TRBV5-4 with TRBJ2-1; TRBD2 aligns across 13 bases. The J segment lost 10 bases and the V segment lost 7 bases, leaving 8 bases of the junction unmatched. The CDR3 contains 14 residues. CDR1 SGHNT and CDR2 YYREEE come from the germline V gene (reference sequence). Here the CDR3 reads CASGGLAGVVEQFF. The CDR3 coding sequence is TGTGCCAGCGGCGGACTAGCGGGAGTCGTCGAGCAGTTCTTC.

The chain uses TRBV7-8 and TRBJ2-7; TRBD1 matches 8 bases. This CDR3 is 14 amino acids long. Trimming cost V 5 bases and J 2 bases; bases outside gene matches: 5. Germline V gives CDR1 SGHVS, CDR2 FQNEAQ. CDR3 DNA: TGTGCCAGCAGCCAGGGGGCAGGGACCTACGAGCAGTACTTC. Its protein product is CASSQGAGTYEQYF.

This CDR3 is CASSPYNRNTEAFF. The CDR3, as DNA: TGTGCCAGCAGTCCCTATAACCGGAACACTGAAGCTTTCTTT. The chain couples TRBV6-1 to TRBJ1-1; D not resolved. V lost 5 bases to trimming and J lost 1 base, with 11 bases between them. The germline CDR1 and CDR2 sequences are MNHNS and SASEGT. The CDR3 is 14 residues long.

The chain joins TRBV28 to TRBJ1-5, with a tentative D call TRBD1 (5 bases). CDR3 length: 15 amino acids. V lost 3 bases, J lost 3 bases, and 12 bases lay in between. Looked up from germline, CDR1 is MDHEN and CDR2 is SYDVKM. CDR3 in amino acids: CASSFLGGYNQPQHF. For the CDR3, the DNA is TGTGCCAGCAGTTTCCTGGGGGGTTACAATCAGCCCCAGCATTTT.

The J gene is TRBJ1-4, the V gene TRBV29-1; 8 nucleotides line up with TRBD1. Looked up from germline, CDR1 is SQVTM and CDR2 is ANQGSEA. This CDR3 region has 14 residues. V was clipped by 5 bases and J by 8 bases; unmatched bases: 10. The CDR3 DNA is TGCAGCGTTACAGGGGGATCCAAAGGGGAAAAACTGTTTTTT. Its protein product is CSVTGGSKGEKLFF.

V is TRBV28 and J is TRBJ2-7; 10 bases align to TRBD2. The CDR3 length is 16 residues. The V and J ends lost 7 bases and 3 bases, in that order; junction bases with no gene match: 12. Per germline, CDR1 MDHEN and CDR2 SYDVKM. The CDR3 region has the DNA TGTGCCAGCAAGGAGCTAGCGGGAGACGGGGGCTACGAGCAGTACTTC. Translation gives CASKELAGDGGYEQYF.

The rearrangement uses TRBV14 and TRBJ1-1; TRBD1 aligns across 12 bases. Germline CDR1 and CDR2: SGHDN and FVKESK. With V trimmed by 4 bases and J by 5 bases, 8 bases remained unmatched. This CDR3 has 16 amino acids. The CDR3 DNA follows: TGTGCCAGCAGCCGGAAGGGACAGGGGGCGCTTACTGAAGCTTTCTTT. Its protein product is CASSRKGQGALTEAFF.

This clone was seen more than once but under ten times. V is TRBV7-9 and J is TRBJ1-1; no reliable D call. Trimming took off 5 bases at V and 1 base at J, with 8 bases between the two ends. The CDR3 has 13 residues. Germline V gene data show CDR1 as SEHNR and CDR2 as FQNEAQ (reference sequence). The CDR3 nucleotides read TGTGCCAGCAGCAAACTCGGGAACACTGAAGCTTTCTTT. This encodes CASSKLGNTEAFF.

The rearrangement links TRBV30 to TRBJ1-2, with D perhaps matching TRBD1 (6 bases). Germline lookup yields CDR1 GTSNPN and CDR2 SVGIG (reference sequence). This CDR3 is 14 amino acids long. V lost 0 bases, J lost 2 bases, and 10 bases lay in between. The CDR3 region is CAWSVRQGNYGYTF. The DNA of the CDR3 is TGTGCCTGGAGTGTACGTCAGGGGAACTATGGCTACACCTTC.

The CDR3 reads CASSLGPAGAAYEQYF. The CDR3 DNA reads as TGCGCCAGCAGCTTGGGACCAGCGGGAGCCGCCTACGAGCAGTACTTC. The gene calls are TRBV5-1 and TRBJ2-7; 8 nucleotides agree with TRBD2. The germline V gene has CDR1 SGHRS and CDR2 YFSETQ. V dropped 0 bases and J dropped 2; count of bases not matched to a gene: 7. CDR3 length equals 16 residues.

In DNA form, the CDR3 reads TGTGCCAGCAGCGTTAGCGGGAGGGGTTCGGGGACCCAGTACTTC. It specifies CASSVSGRGSGTQYF. This chain links TRBV7-9 with TRBJ2-5; 11 nucleotides align to TRBD2. The CDR3 contains 15 residues. Germline CDR1 SEHNR, CDR2 FQNEAQ (reference sequence). Trimming took 5 bases from V and 7 from J; bases not matched to a gene: 9.

The chain uses TRBV5-1 and TRBJ2-5; 7 nucleotides match TRBD1. The J call may not be correct, given that the DNA end is closer to TRBJ2-7. In germline, CDR1 is SGHRS, CDR2 YFSETQ. This CDR3 is 15 amino acids long. CDR3 DNA: TGCGCCAGCAGCCAAAGGGGGCAGGTGTCCTACGAGCAGTACTTC. Encoded protein: CASSQRGQVSYEQYF.

V is TRBV9 and J is TRBJ1-1; D uncertain. The V end was cut by 6 bases, the J end by 5 bases, with 8 bases between. The length of the CDR3 is 11 residues. Germline-derived CDR1 and CDR2 are SGDLS and YYNGEE. The CDR3 sequence: CASKSRTEAFF. CDR3 sequence (DNA): TGTGCCAGCAAATCGCGAACTGAAGCTTTCTTT.

CDR3 region: CASRPTGSVAYEQYF. The CDR3 bases are TGTGCCAGTAGGCCAACAGGGTCGGTCGCCTACGAGCAGTACTTC. V and J are TRBV19 and TRBJ2-7, with D possibly TRBD1 on 6 matching bases. This CDR3 is built from 15 residues. V lost 6 bases, J lost 2 bases, and 17 bases lay in between. Germline CDR1 reads LNHDA; CDR2 reads SQIVND (reference sequence).

This rearrangement joins TRBV5-6 to TRBJ2-5, with D maybe TRBD1 (6 bases). CDR1 SGHDT and CDR2 YYEEEE come from the germline V gene. The CDR3 is made up of 16 amino acids. Trimming pared 4 bases from V and 1 base from J, leaving 17 bases between. This CDR3 reads CASSPPVGDTQETQYF. CDR3 nucleotides: TGTGCCAGCAGCCCCCCGGTGGGGGACACCCAAGAGACCCAGTACTTC.

This clone was observed a few times. The chain links TRBV7-8 to TRBJ2-5; 8 bases agree with TRBD2. With V trimmed by 5 bases and J by 5 bases, 4 bases remained unmatched. The CDR3 loop spans 13 amino acids. In germline, CDR1 is SGHVS, CDR2 FQNEAQ. CDR3 bases: TGTGCCAGCAGCCAACGACTAGCGGAGACCCAGTACTTC. Translating it yields CASSQRLAETQYF.

The rearrangement links TRBV6-5 to TRBJ1-1; D remains unclear. The germline V gene encodes CDR1 MNHEY and CDR2 SVGAGI. V was shortened by 4 bases and J by 4 bases, with 7 bases between the two germline ends. CDR3 length: 12 residues. The CDR3 is CASSFRGTEAFF. Here the CDR3 DNA reads TGTGCCAGCAGTTTCCGGGGCACTGAAGCTTTCTTT.

The V and J genes are TRBV7-9 and TRBJ2-7; 7 positions match TRBD1. CDR3 length: 15 amino acids. CDR1 SEHNR and CDR2 FQNEAQ come from the germline V gene (reference sequence). With V trimmed by 5 bases and J by 2 bases, 9 bases remained unmatched. The CDR3 reads CASSAWTGFTYEQYF. In nucleotides, the CDR3 is TGTGCCAGCAGCGCTTGGACAGGTTTTACCTACGAGCAGTACTTC.

The chain carries TRBV11-1 and TRBJ2-5; possibly TRBD2 for D (6 bases). Deletions cut 4 bases from V and 9 bases from J, with 15 bases between. Germline lookup yields CDR1 SGHAT and CDR2 FQDESV (reference sequence). There are 13 residues in the CDR3. The CDR3 sequence: CASSSSRTGAQYF. The DNA of the CDR3 is TGTGCCAGCAGCTCCAGCCGTACGGGGGCCCAGTACTTC.

The chain is built from TRBV5-6 and TRBJ2-7, with 8 nucleotides matching TRBD2. J was trimmed by 2 bases and V by 5 bases; bases with no gene match: 12. The V gene's germline CDR1 is SGHDT and CDR2 YYEEEE. This CDR3 is built from 16 residues. CDR3 sequence reads: CASSSFRREAPYEQYF. The CDR3 DNA sequence: TGTGCCAGCAGTTCCTTCCGGCGGGAGGCCCCCTACGAGCAGTACTTC.

This rearrangement joins TRBV7-9 to TRBJ1-5; 8 bases are shared with TRBD1. V was pared by 1 base and J by 3 bases, with 14 bases of the junction left unmatched. Germline V gene sequence: CDR1 SEHNR, CDR2 FQNEAQ (reference sequence). CDR3 size: 19 residues. In DNA form, the CDR3 reads TGTGCCAGCAGCTTAGGTATGGGGACAGGCCGGGGCCTCAATCAGCCCCAGCATTTT. As protein: CASSLGMGTGRGLNQPQHF. The variable domain in full, completed from reference TRBV7-9 and TRBJ1-5, reads DTGVSQNPRHKITKRGQNVTFRCDPISEHNRLYWYRQTLGQGPEFLTYFQNEAQLEKSRLLSDRFSAERPKGSFSTLEIQRTEQGDSAMYLCASSLGMGTGRGLNQPQHFGDGTRLSIL.

This clone was seen only a few times. This chain links TRBV4-3 with TRBJ2-1; 12 bases align to TRBD2. The length of the CDR3 is 18 residues. The V and J ends lost 0 bases and 2 bases, in that order; junction bases with no gene match: 5. Germline loops: CDR1 LGHNA, CDR2 YSLEER. Written as DNA, the CDR3 is TGCGCCAGCAGCCAAGAGCTAGCGGGAGGGCTCCCCTACAATGAGCAGTTCTTC. Residues: CASSQELAGGLPYNEQFF.

This clone was seen a few times. This chain links TRBV9 with TRBJ1-1, with TRBD1 identical over 7 bases. The germline V gene has CDR1 SGDLS and CDR2 YYNGEE. Trimming at V came to 3 bases and at J to 5 bases, leaving 7 bases not matched to a gene. The CDR3 is 14 amino acids. The CDR3 DNA sequence: TGTGCCAGCAGCGGAGGACAGGCTTGGACTGAAGCTTTCTTT. It is translated as CASSGGQAWTEAFF.

The gene calls are TRBV10-2 and TRBJ2-3, with TRBD2 matching over 9 bases. Germline values: CDR1 WSHSY, CDR2 SAAADI. The CDR3 extends over 14 amino acids. Trimming cost V 8 bases and J 7 bases; bases outside gene matches: 10. The CDR3, as DNA: TGCGCCAGCCGGAAAGCGGGGGGCTCAAATACGCAGTATTTT. It yields the protein CASRKAGGSNTQYF.

The genes are TRBV5-1 and TRBJ1-1; D uncertain. Germline V gives CDR1 SGHRS, CDR2 YFSETQ. This CDR3 spans 13 amino acids. Trimming pared 2 bases from V and 4 bases from J, leaving 9 bases between. The CDR3 nucleotides are TGCGCCAGCAGCTTAACAGCTGCCACTGAAGCTTTCTTT. Translation gives CASSLTAATEAFF.

The chain employs TRBV28 and TRBJ1-1; possibly TRBD1 for D (6 bases). The CDR3 runs 11 residues. Trimming took off 7 bases at V and 8 bases at J, with 11 bases between the two ends. From germline, CDR1 is MDHEN and CDR2 SYDVKM. CDR3 loop: CASNLDREAFF. The CDR3 DNA is TGTGCCAGCAACCTTGACAGGGAAGCTTTCTTT.

This clone has only a few counts. The chain combines TRBV13 with TRBJ2-5, with D maybe TRBD1 (8 bases). V was clipped by 4 bases and J by 5 bases, with 17 bases between them. In germline, CDR1 is PRHDT, CDR2 FYEKMQ (reference sequence). The CDR3 runs to 15 residues. CDR3 region: CASSSHRGGLETQYF. In nucleotides, the CDR3 is TGTGCCAGCAGCTCTCACAGGGGGGGCCTGGAGACCCAGTACTTC.

A few counts support this clone. The genes are TRBV13 and TRBJ2-2, with 9 nucleotides matching TRBD2. This CDR3 is 16 amino acids long. V lost 5 bases to trimming and J lost 5 bases; unmatched junction nucleotides: 9. Germline CDR1 and CDR2: PRHDT and FYEKMQ (reference sequence). CDR3 nucleotide sequence: TGTGCCAGCAGCCTATTAGCGGGGGTAGAGACCGGGGAGCTGTTTTTT. It encodes CASSLLAGVETGELFF.

About this clone itself: Here the CDR3 omits its conserved ending phenylalanine or tryptophan, so a read error is the likely source. The limits of the CDR3 on the DNA are not certain, so only TCRdb's listed CDR3 is given. This chain connects TRBV6-6 to TRBJ2-4; TRBD2, as called in the table, went unchecked against the DNA. Per germline, CDR1 MNHNY and CDR2 SVGAGI (reference sequence). The CDR3 has 14 amino acids, counting both end residues. CDR3 protein: CASSSTTSGRPAWD.